This T cell receptor (beta chain) was sequenced in a study of blood T cell repertoires in COVID-19. V was cut by 2 bases and J by 9 bases, with 17 bases left in between. CDR1 is MNHNS and CDR2 is SASEGT in the germline V gene. This CDR3 is built from 16 residues. Using immunoSEQ multiplex PCR, the repertoire was profiled, and TCRdb retains in-frame clones only, with some absent. The sample includes about 240,000 clones, approximately 83% of them seen just once. The chain joins TRBV6-1 to TRBJ1-6; TRBD1 is a possible D gene (5 bases). The source material was PBMCs or T cells enriched from blood (not recorded which). The receptor was isolated from a woman in her thirties or forties who had been exposed to COVID-19. CDR3 loop: CASSERAGVESSPLHF. CDR3 DNA: TGTGCCAGCAGTGAAAGGGCGGGGGTGGAGAGTTCACCCCTCCACTTT.